This T cell receptor (beta chain) emerged from a study of T-cell memory formation after mild COVID-19. Study in general: TCR clusters were mostly donor specific.

This clonotype occurred many times. No antigen is known for it. Study-wide points: CD8+ contracting clones occupied EMRA, while CD4+ ones occupied mainly CM and EM.

Researchers used 5'RACE with constant-segment primers to make TCR alpha and TCR beta cDNA libraries that carry sample barcodes and UMIs. TCRdb re-derived calls from the 5' RACE reads in MiXCR, one entry per CDR3 protein. The sample contains 300,000 to 350,000 distinct CDR3 sequences, 13% to 15% of which appear only once. The CDR3 totals 15 residues. Germline V gene sequence: CDR1 SNHLY, CDR2 FYNNEI. Trimming cost V 6 bases and J 0 bases, with 13 bases left between them. The rearrangement joins TRBV2 to TRBJ2-3; D is uncertain. Source material: PBMCs or a T cell subset sorted from them (not recorded which). The clonotype comes from a man in his late teens or twenties who had mild COVID-19 (a few samples of this study predate the infection). Cell type and time point are not known. The DNA of the CDR3 is TGTGCCAGCAGGGCTACGTCGGATAGCACAGATACGCAGTATTTT. It is translated as CASRATSDSTDTQYF.